The 29 T cell receptor beta chains below all came from one sample that was sequenced in a study of CD8+CD57+ T cells in acquired aplastic anemia. In patients chosen for sequencing, flow cytometry had shown CD8+CD57+ cell expansion. CDR3 and TCR beta VDJ profiling relied on a genomic DNA template. TCRdb analysed the reads with MiXCR anew, one entry per CDR3 protein. Of around 200,000 distinct CDR3 sequences in the sample, 45% to 60% were seen once. The sequenced sample consisted of sorted CD4+, CD8+, or CD8+CD57+ T cells (not recorded which) from PBMCs. These receptors were collected from a human donor with aplastic anemia.

The chain uses TRBV6-1 and TRBJ1-2, with D tentatively TRBD1 (6 bases). The length of the CDR3 is 13 residues. The ends were cut back, 6 bases at V and 6 bases at J, with 14 bases in the middle. The germline V gene has CDR1 MNHNS and CDR2 SASEGT. CDR3: CASREIAGDGYTF. DNA of the CDR3: TGTGCCAGCAGAGAGATTGCAGGGGATGGCTACACCTTC.

Concerning this clonotype itself: This may be a read error, as it is one base from a much larger clone. The genes are TRBV7-1 and TRBJ2-7; TRBD1 matches 8 bases. TRBV7-1 is filed as an ORF, its function uncertain. This CDR3 is 14 amino acids long. After removal of 2 bases from V and 2 bases from J, the junction contained 2 bases not matched to a gene. DNA of the CDR3: TGTGCCAGCAGCTCAACAGGGGGGCCCTACGAGCAGTACTTC. This translates into CASSSTGGPYEQYF.

There are many counts of this clonotype. This chain links TRBV6-2 or TRBV6-3 with TRBJ2-1; weak D call: TRBD2 (6 bases). This CDR3 is built from 16 residues. Germline CDR1 and CDR2: MNHEY and SVGEGT. V was pared by 2 bases and J by 7 bases, with 18 bases between. CDR3 in amino acids: CASSYAKGGKLNEQFF. The CDR3 DNA reads as TGTGCCAGCAGTTACGCGAAGGGAGGTAAATTAAATGAGCAGTTCTTC.

This clonotype appeared many times. The chain uses TRBV7-9 and TRBJ2-7, with D tentatively TRBD2 (6 bases). CDR3 size: 15 residues. V was shortened by 8 bases and J by 2 bases, with 19 bases between the two germline ends. CDR1 and CDR2 from the germline V gene are SEHNR and FQNEAQ (reference sequence). The CDR3: CASAPGGLATYEQYF. The CDR3 nucleotides are TGTGCCAGCGCCCCTGGGGGACTGGCTACCTACGAGCAGTACTTC.

The sample holds one count of this clonotype. J is TRBJ2-7 and V is TRBV5-4, with 7 bases fitting TRBD1. J gave up 3 bases and V 1 base, and 7 bases lay outside the gene matches. Looked up from germline, CDR1 is SGHNT and CDR2 is YYREEE (reference sequence). The CDR3 has 15 residues. CDR3 nucleotide sequence: TGTGCCAGCAGCTTGAAATCCAGGGGGAACTACGAGCAGTACTTC. This encodes CASSLKSRGNYEQYF.

The rearrangement joins TRBV2 to TRBJ1-5; D is uncertain. The length of the CDR3 is 12 residues. Germline CDR1 and CDR2: SNHLY and FYNNEI. V gave up 8 bases and J gave up 5 bases, with 10 bases separating them. CDR3 sequence reads: CASRVPHQPQHF. In DNA, the CDR3 is TGTGCCAGCCGGGTGCCTCATCAGCCCCAGCATTTT.

This chain uses TRBV15 with TRBJ2-5, with TRBD1 matching 8 bases. The CDR3 length is 11 residues. Trimming took 10 bases from V and 5 from J; bases not matched to a gene: 3. CDR1 and CDR2 from the germline V gene are LNHNV and YYDKDF (reference sequence). For the CDR3, the DNA is TGTGCCATCCGGGACAGGGAGACCCAGTACTTC. It specifies CAIRDRETQYF.

This rearrangement joins TRBV10-3 to TRBJ2-7; D might be TRBD1 or TRBD2, each matching 5 bases. The V end lost 4 bases, the J end lost 4 bases, and 14 bases lay between the germline ends. This CDR3 contains 14 residues. CDR1 and CDR2 from the germline V gene are ENHRY and SYGVKD. CDR3 in amino acids: CAISVPGTAYEQYF. The CDR3 bases are TGTGCCATCAGTGTTCCCGGGACCGCATACGAGCAGTACTTC.

Notes on this clonotype: Possible read error: a much larger clone is one base away. J is TRBJ1-3 and V is TRBV2; D is uncertain. The germline gives CDR1 SNHLY, CDR2 FYNNEI. The CDR3 covers 12 residues. Written as DNA, the CDR3 is TGTGCCAGCAGAGTCTCTGGAAACACCACATATTTT. It encodes CASRVSGNTTYF.

Remarks on this clonotype: A much more abundant neighbour one base away suggests this may be a read error. This chain uses TRBV6-1 with TRBJ1-2; D possibly corresponds to TRBD1 (5 bases). The V gene's germline CDR1 is MNHNS and CDR2 SASEGT. This CDR3 is built from 13 residues. The CDR3 DNA reads TGTGCCAGCAGTGAGCAGGGTGTTTATGGCCACACCTTC. It yields the protein CASSEQGVYGHTF.

This clonotype was seen a handful of times. A read error is possible here, since a much larger clone lies one base away. This chain uses TRBV2 with TRBJ2-2; 8 nucleotides match TRBD2. Germline V gene data show CDR1 as SNHLY and CDR2 as FYNNEI. The CDR3 contains 15 residues. The CDR3 reads CANSRNGGATGELFF. The CDR3 DNA is TGTGCCAACAGTAGAAACGGGGGGGCCACCGGGGAGCTGTTTTTT.

CDR3 coding DNA: TGTGCCAGTAGTTCACAGGGGGGGTACAATGAGCAGTTCTTC. It codes for CASSSQGGYNEQFF. The chain carries TRBV19 and TRBJ2-1; weak D call: TRBD1 (8 bases). Germline CDR1 is LNHDA and CDR2 is SQIVND (reference sequence). The germline V and J ends were trimmed by 5 bases and 4 bases, with 12 bases remaining between them. This CDR3 contains 14 residues.

This clonotype has a single count. The V and J genes are TRBV20-1 and TRBJ2-7, with a weak D call TRBD2 (5 bases). Germline V gene lookup returns CDR1 DFQATT and CDR2 SNEGSKA (reference sequence). This CDR3 is built from 12 residues. V was cut by 6 bases and J by 2 bases, with 11 bases left in between. The CDR3 is CSATQLAYEQYF. In nucleotides, the CDR3 is TGCAGTGCGACCCAACTAGCCTACGAGCAGTACTTC.

This clonotype was seen ten or more times. The chain combines TRBV5-1 with TRBJ2-3, with D hard to call. Germline lookup yields CDR1 SGHRS and CDR2 YFSETQ. The CDR3 totals 14 residues. V was pared by 8 bases and J by 0 bases, with 13 bases between. Here the CDR3 DNA reads TGCGCCAGTAGGGCTTCGGCTAGCACAGATACGCAGTATTTT. Translation gives CASRASASTDTQYF.

The chain links TRBV11-1 to TRBJ1-1; 9 nucleotides line up with TRBD1. The CDR3 has 16 amino acids. J gave up 1 base and V 3 bases, and 6 bases lay outside the gene matches. Germline V gives CDR1 SGHAT, CDR2 FQDESV (reference sequence). The CDR3 bases are TGTGCCAGCAGCTTCTTAACGGGACAGGGGAACACTGAAGCTTTCTTT. Translated, it gives CASSFLTGQGNTEAFF.

The J gene is TRBJ1-1, the V gene TRBV9; D remains ambiguous. CDR3 length: 11 amino acids. Germline CDR1 is SGDLS and CDR2 is YYNGEE. The V and J ends lost 3 bases and 8 bases respectively, with 8 bases between them. The CDR3 DNA reads as TGTGCCAGCAGCGAGCCGCCCGAAGCTTTCTTT. Protein product: CASSEPPEAFF.

With respect to this clonotype: A much larger clone sits a single nucleotide away, making a read error possible. The chain links TRBV5-3 to TRBJ2-3; D might be TRBD2 (7 bases). TRBV5-3 is assigned to the ORF class and has an uncertain function. This CDR3 comprises 13 residues. The CDR3: CASRGAPQNTRYF. The CDR3 DNA is TGTGCCAGTCGGGGGGCCCCACAGAATACGCGGTATTTT.

CDR3 sequence reads: CASDLGEKLFF. CDR3 in DNA: TGTGCCAGCGATCTAGGCGAAAAACTGTTTTTT. The gene calls are TRBV7-9 and TRBJ1-4, with no clear D. The germline V gene encodes CDR1 SEHNR and CDR2 FQNEAQ (reference sequence). Trimming removed 8 bases from V and 8 bases from J, with 9 bases in between. This CDR3 has 11 amino acids. The complete variable domain, with remaining parts taken from reference TRBV7-9 and TRBJ1-4, reads DTGVSQNPRHKITKRGQNVTFRCDPISEHNRLYWYRQTLGQGPEFLTYFQNEAQLEKSRLLSDRFSAERPKGSFSTLEIQRTEQGDSAMYLCASDLGEKLFFGSGTQLSVL.

In the case of this clonotype: A junction boundary mismatches the germline segment, possibly from a read error. The chain has TRBV12-3 or TRBV12-4 and TRBJ2-1; 10 nucleotides align to TRBD2. The CDR3 contains 12 residues. The CDR3 coding sequence is TGTGCCAGCACCTTAAGCGGGAGGGCCCCGTCCTTC. Amino acids: CASTLSGRAPSF.

The table lists this clonotype with a few counts. The chain uses TRBV6-1 and TRBJ2-3, with D perhaps TRBD2 (6 bases). Germline V gene lookup returns CDR1 MNHNS and CDR2 SASEGT. The CDR3 is 13 residues long. V lost 8 bases and J 8 bases, leaving 17 bases between the germline ends. DNA of the CDR3: TGTGCCAGCGGCCCAGCGGGCCGCCTTACGCAGTATTTT. Translating it yields CASGPAGRLTQYF.

This clonotype was counted ten times or more. The rearrangement uses TRBV20-1 and TRBJ2-7; TRBD1 matches 9 bases. CDR1 DFQATT and CDR2 SNEGSKA come from the germline V gene (reference sequence). Trimming removed 3 bases from V and 2 bases from J; junction bases left unmatched: 11. This CDR3 is built from 16 residues. CDR3 in amino acids: CSASGAGTGRAYEQYF. CDR3 nucleotide sequence: TGCAGTGCTAGTGGGGCCGGGACAGGGAGGGCCTACGAGCAGTACTTC.

A note on this clonotype: In this CDR3 the conserved last residue, phenylalanine or tryptophan, is missing, so a read error is likely. CDR3 loop: CATSDATGEVGNEQFL. The CDR3 nucleotides read TGTGCCACCAGTGACGCAACAGGGGAAGTAGGAAATGAGCAGTTCCTC. The rearrangement links TRBV24-1 to TRBJ2-1, with 7 bases identical to TRBD1. V trimming: 4 bases; J trimming: 7 bases; junction bases outside the gene matches: 12. The germline gives CDR1 KGHDR, CDR2 SFDVKD. This CDR3 comprises 16 residues.

The chain links TRBV5-1 to TRBJ2-1; D possibly corresponds to TRBD1 (5 bases). This CDR3 has 19 residues. Germline-derived CDR1 and CDR2 are SGHRS and YFSETQ. Trimming removed 0 bases at V and 0 bases at J, with 19 bases between. The CDR3 DNA sequence: TGCGCCAGCAGCTTGGGGTACGGACGAGGACAAGTCTCCTACAATGAGCAGTTCTTC. Translated, it gives CASSLGYGRGQVSYNEQFF.

This chain links TRBV20-1 with TRBJ1-5; 8 nucleotides line up with TRBD1. Trimming took 0 bases from V and 3 from J; bases not matched to a gene: 4. The CDR3 has 15 amino acids. Germline values: CDR1 DFQATT, CDR2 SNEGSKA (reference sequence). CDR3 DNA sequence: TGCAGTGCTAGAGATGACAGGGGTTTCAATCAGCCCCAGCATTTT. Translation: CSARDDRGFNQPQHF.

The chain combines TRBV7-8 with TRBJ1-6; 9 nucleotides line up with TRBD1. The junction had 5 bases not matched to a gene; V was cut back by 0 bases and J by 8 bases. Germline values: CDR1 SGHVS, CDR2 FQNEAQ. The CDR3 covers 16 residues. The CDR3 protein is CASSLAPGQGDSPLHF. CDR3 in DNA: TGTGCCAGCAGCTTAGCGCCGGGACAGGGAGATTCACCCCTCCACTTT.

This clonotype ranks as medium-sized. J is TRBJ1-6 and V is TRBV11-2; D uncertain. Germline lookup yields CDR1 SGHAT and CDR2 FQNNGV. The CDR3 sequence is 15 residues long. The V end was cut by 5 bases, the J end by 6 bases, with 14 bases between. This CDR3 is CASSTSDGRNSPLHF. The DNA for the CDR3 is TGTGCCAGCAGCACCTCAGACGGACGTAATTCACCCCTCCACTTT.

This clonotype was counted a few times. The DNA of the CDR3 is TGTGCCACTAAGGGCAGGTCTAGCACAGATACGCAGTATTTT. It translates to CATKGRSSTDTQYF. The chain couples TRBV15 to TRBJ2-3; no clear D. This CDR3 spans 14 amino acids. CDR1 is LNHNV, CDR2 YYDKDF, per germline (reference sequence). Trimming shortened V by 9 bases and J by 0 bases, and 13 bases separated the two germline ends.

This clonotype was counted ten times or more. The CDR3 DNA reads as TGTGCCAGCAGCTTGAGTACTAATGAAAAACTGTTTTTT. As protein: CASSLSTNEKLFF. The rearrangement joins TRBV5-5 to TRBJ1-4; D is ambiguous. The V and J ends lost 1 base and 2 bases respectively, with 3 bases between them. The CDR3 totals 13 residues. Germline CDR1 and CDR2: SGHKS and YYEKEE (reference sequence).

The chain has TRBV2 and TRBJ2-1; TRBD2 matches 9 bases. Germline V gene lookup returns CDR1 SNHLY and CDR2 FYNNEI. Trimming at V came to 4 bases and at J to 10 bases, leaving 8 bases not matched to a gene. CDR3 length equals 14 residues. CDR3 sequence reads: CASSGVAGVVEQFF. The DNA for the CDR3 is TGTGCCAGCAGTGGGGTAGCGGGAGTTGTAGAGCAGTTCTTC.